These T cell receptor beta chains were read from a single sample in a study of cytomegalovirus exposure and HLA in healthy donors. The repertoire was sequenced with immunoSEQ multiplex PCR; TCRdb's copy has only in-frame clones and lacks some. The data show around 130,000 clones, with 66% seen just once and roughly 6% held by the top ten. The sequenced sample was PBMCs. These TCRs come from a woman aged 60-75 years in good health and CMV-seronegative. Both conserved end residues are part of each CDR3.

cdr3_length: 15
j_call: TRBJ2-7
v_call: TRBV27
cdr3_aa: CASRLSTATLYEQYF

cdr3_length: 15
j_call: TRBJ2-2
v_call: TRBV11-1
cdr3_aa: CASSPGGGRTGELFF

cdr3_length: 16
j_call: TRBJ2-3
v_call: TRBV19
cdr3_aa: CASTLRSGGVTDTQYF

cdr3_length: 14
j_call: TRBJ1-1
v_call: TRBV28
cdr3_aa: CASSLSGQKPEAFF

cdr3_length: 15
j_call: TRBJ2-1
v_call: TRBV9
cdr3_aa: CASSVAGTGYNEQFF

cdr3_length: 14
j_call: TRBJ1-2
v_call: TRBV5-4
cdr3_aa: CASSLVPGAEGYTF

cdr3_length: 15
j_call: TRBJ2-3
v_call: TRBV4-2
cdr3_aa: CASSQDLAGAFTQYF

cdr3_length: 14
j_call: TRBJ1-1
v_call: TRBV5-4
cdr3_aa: CASSLDRGITEAFF

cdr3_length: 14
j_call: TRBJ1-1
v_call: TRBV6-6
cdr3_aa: CASSYEAFGTEAFF

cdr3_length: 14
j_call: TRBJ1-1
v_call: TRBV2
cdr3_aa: CASSVRVRNTEAFF

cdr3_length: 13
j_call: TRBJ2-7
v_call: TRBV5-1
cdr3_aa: CASSSEGHYEQYF

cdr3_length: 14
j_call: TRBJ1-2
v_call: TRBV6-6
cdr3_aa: CASSVQGAPGGYTF

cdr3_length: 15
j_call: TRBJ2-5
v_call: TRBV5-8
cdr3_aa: CASSISRTGGETQYF

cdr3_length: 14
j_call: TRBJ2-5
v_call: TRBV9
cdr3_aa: CASSRDPGWETQYF

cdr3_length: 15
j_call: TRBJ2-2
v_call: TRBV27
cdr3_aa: CASSFGTVNTGELFF

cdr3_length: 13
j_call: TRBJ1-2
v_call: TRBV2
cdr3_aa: CASSGDTLGGYTF

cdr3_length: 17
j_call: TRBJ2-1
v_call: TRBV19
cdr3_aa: CASSIRGTSGAYNEQFF

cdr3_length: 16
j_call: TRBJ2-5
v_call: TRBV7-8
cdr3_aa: CASSLRTTSVEETQYF

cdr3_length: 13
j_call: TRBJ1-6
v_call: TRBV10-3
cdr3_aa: CAITLTGDSPLHF

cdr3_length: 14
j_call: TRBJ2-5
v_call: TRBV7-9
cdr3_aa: CAGEAGAYQETQYF

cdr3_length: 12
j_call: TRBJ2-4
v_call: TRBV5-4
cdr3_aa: CASSLGGDGVSF

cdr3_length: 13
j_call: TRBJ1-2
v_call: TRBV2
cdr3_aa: CASRDSAEDGYTF

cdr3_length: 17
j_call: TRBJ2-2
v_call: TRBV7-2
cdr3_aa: CASSRLAGGVVTGELFF

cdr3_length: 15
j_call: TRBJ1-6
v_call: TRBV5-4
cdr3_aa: CASSSNRGPNSPLHF

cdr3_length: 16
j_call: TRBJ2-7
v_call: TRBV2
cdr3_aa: CASSEYRSGSSYEQYF

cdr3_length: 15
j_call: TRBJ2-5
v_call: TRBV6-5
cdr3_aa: CASKRGGAITETQYF

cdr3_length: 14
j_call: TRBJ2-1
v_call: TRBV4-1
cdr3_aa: CASSQAGGPGEQFF

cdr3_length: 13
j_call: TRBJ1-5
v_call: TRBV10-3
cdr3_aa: CAISETGVQPQHF

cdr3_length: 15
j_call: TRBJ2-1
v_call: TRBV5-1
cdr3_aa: CASSLDGSGVNEQFF

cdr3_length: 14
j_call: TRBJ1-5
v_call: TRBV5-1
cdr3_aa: CATSGAVSNQPQHF

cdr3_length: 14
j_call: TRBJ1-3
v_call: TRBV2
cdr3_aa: CASRAGTAGNTIYF

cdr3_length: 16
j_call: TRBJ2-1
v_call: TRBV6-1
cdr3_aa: CASSDLFRAPDNEQFF

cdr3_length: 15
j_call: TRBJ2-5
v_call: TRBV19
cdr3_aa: CASSPLNRGRETQYF

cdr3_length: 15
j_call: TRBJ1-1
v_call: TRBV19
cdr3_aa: CASRPPQGRSTEAFF

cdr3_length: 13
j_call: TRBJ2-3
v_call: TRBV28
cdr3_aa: CASRPGGTDTQYF

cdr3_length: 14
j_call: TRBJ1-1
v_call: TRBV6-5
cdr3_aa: CASSTVGGTTEAFF

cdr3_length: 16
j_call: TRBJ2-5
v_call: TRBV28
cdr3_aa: CASSHSPGREGETQYF

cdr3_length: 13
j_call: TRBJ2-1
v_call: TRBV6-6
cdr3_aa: CARTGTSPNEQFF

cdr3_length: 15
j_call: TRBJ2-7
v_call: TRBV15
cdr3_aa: CATSRDRDYQYEQYF

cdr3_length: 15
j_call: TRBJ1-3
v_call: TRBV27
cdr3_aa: CASSLSVSSGNTIYF

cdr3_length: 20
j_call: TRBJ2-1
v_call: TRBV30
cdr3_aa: CAWAPGRTTPDGMSYNEQFF

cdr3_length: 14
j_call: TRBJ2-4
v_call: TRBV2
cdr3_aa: CASSEGQNKNIQYF

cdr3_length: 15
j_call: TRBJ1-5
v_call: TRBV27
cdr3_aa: CASSLFPDGGGTQHF

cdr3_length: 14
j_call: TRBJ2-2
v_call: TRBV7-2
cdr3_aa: CASRAGANTGELFF

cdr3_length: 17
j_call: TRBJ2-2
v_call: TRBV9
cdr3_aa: CASSVNPPGTTTGELFF

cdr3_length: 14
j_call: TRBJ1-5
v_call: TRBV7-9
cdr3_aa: CASSLGTGYQPQHF

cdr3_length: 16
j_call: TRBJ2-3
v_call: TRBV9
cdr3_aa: CASSVTTLLPTDTQYF